Listed here are 18 T cell receptor beta chains from one sample, sequenced in a study of blood T cell repertoires in COVID-19. Sequencing was performed with immunoSEQ multiplex PCR; in TCRdb, only in-frame clones are kept and a portion is missing. The repertoire holds roughly 160,000 clones, with about 80% as singletons. Material: peripheral blood. Source of these receptors: a woman of 80 years or more with acute or convalescent COVID-19.

This chain connects TRBV6-2 or TRBV6-3 to TRBJ2-7; 8 positions match TRBD1. The CDR3 spans 14 residues. Looked up from germline, CDR1 is MNHEY and CDR2 is SVGEGT. The V segment lost 5 bases and the J segment 5 bases; nucleotides outside the gene matches: 8. CDR3 sequence reads: CASSDRTGSDEQYF. The DNA for the CDR3 is TGTGCCAGCAGTGACCGGACAGGGAGCGACGAGCAGTACTTC.

The chain employs TRBV30 and TRBJ2-7; the D gene is possibly TRBD1 (6 bases). V lost 5 bases and J 1 base, leaving 12 bases between the germline ends. Germline V CDR1 and CDR2: GTSNPN, SVGIG (reference sequence). There are 13 residues in the CDR3. CDR3 coding DNA: TGTGCCTGGTCTCAGGGGAATTCCTACGAGCAGTACTTC. Protein: CAWSQGNSYEQYF.

The chain uses TRBV5-1 and TRBJ1-4; tentative D call: TRBD1 (5 bases). There are 13 residues in the CDR3. Per the germline V gene, CDR1 is SGHRS and CDR2 is YFSETQ. With 3 bases removed from V and 7 bases from J, the gap between germline ends came to 10 bases. CDR3 sequence: CASSSRVGEKLFF. The CDR3 nucleotides read TGCGCCAGCAGCTCCAGGGTGGGTGAAAAACTGTTTTTT. Variable domain in full (rest from reference TRBV5-1 and TRBJ1-4): KAGVTQTPRYLIKTRGQQVTLSCSPISGHRSVSWYQQTPGQGLQFLFEYFSETQRNKGNFPGRFSGRQFSNSRSEMNVSTLELGDSALYLCASSSRVGEKLFFGSGTQLSVL.

This sequence joins TRBV4-1 and TRBJ2-3; 10 bases match TRBD2. CDR3 length: 15 residues. V shed 4 bases and J 2 bases; nucleotides not matched to a gene: 3. CDR1 is MGHRA, CDR2 YSYEKL, per germline. The CDR3 loop reads CASSLSGGTTDTQYF. Here the CDR3 DNA reads TGCGCCAGCAGCCTTAGCGGGGGGACCACAGATACGCAGTATTTT.

The rearrangement joins TRBV28 to TRBJ1-6; the D gene is possibly TRBD1 (6 bases). The CDR3 extends over 14 amino acids. The ends were cut back, 4 bases at V and 14 bases at J, with 18 bases in the middle. Germline V CDR1 and CDR2: MDHEN, SYDVKM. Written as DNA, the CDR3 is TGTGCCAGCAGTTACACGTCCGGCCAGGGGACCCTCCACTTT. Its protein product is CASSYTSGQGTLHF.

This chain joins TRBV7-8 and TRBJ1-4; D is ambiguous. Trimming took off 2 bases at V and 8 bases at J, with 9 bases between the two ends. Germline V gene lookup returns CDR1 SGHVS and CDR2 FQNEAQ. The CDR3 spans 13 residues. The CDR3 DNA reads as TGTGCCAGCAGCTTATTAAACAGCGAAAAACTGTTTTTT. Translating gives CASSLLNSEKLFF.

The rearrangement uses TRBV19 and TRBJ2-7; 9 bases fit TRBD1. J gave up 2 bases and V 5 bases, and 10 bases lay outside the gene matches. This CDR3 comprises 16 residues. CDR1 is LNHDA, CDR2 SQIVND, per germline (reference sequence). The CDR3 reads CASSRQQGAYPYEQYF. The DNA for the CDR3 is TGTGCCAGTAGTCGCCAACAGGGGGCATATCCCTACGAGCAGTACTTC.

The rearrangement uses TRBV6-4 and TRBJ1-2, with 7 bases matching TRBD1. The V gene's germline CDR1 is MRHNA and CDR2 SNTAGT. The junction had 4 bases not matched to a gene; V was cut back by 2 bases and J by 1 base. The CDR3 has 15 residues. For the CDR3, the DNA is TGTGCCAGCAGTGACGGGGACAGCAGTAACTATGGCTACACCTTC. It encodes CASSDGDSSNYGYTF.

This chain joins TRBV3-1 (or the pseudogene TRBV3-2) and TRBJ2-1, with 15 bases that match TRBD2. This CDR3 spans 18 amino acids. CDR1 LGHDT and CDR2 YNNKEL come from the germline V gene (reference sequence). Losses at the gene ends were 1 base for V and 6 bases for J; bases not matched to a gene: 7. Here the CDR3 reads CASSQVGLAGGWCNEQFF. The CDR3 DNA is TGTGCCAGCAGCCAAGTAGGACTAGCGGGAGGGTGGTGCAATGAGCAGTTCTTC.

This clone has only one observation. The chain joins TRBV11-3 to TRBJ1-4, with D hard to call. The CDR3 spans 14 residues. V was clipped by 5 bases and J by 5 bases, with 12 bases between them. Germline V CDR1 and CDR2: SGHNT, YENEEA. This CDR3 is CASSPGGENEKLFF. CDR3 in DNA: TGTGCCAGCAGCCCGGGCGGGGAAAATGAAAAACTGTTTTTT.

The chain is built from TRBV5-4 and TRBJ2-4, with TRBD2 as a possible D gene (7 bases). The V end lost 4 bases, the J end lost 4 bases, and 12 bases lay between the germline ends. Germline V gene data show CDR1 as SGHNT and CDR2 as YYREEE (reference sequence). The CDR3 loop spans 14 amino acids. The CDR3: CASSGGGTKNIQYF. CDR3 nucleotide sequence: TGTGCCAGCAGCGGGGGGGGCACAAAAAACATTCAGTACTTC.

The CDR3 is CASRGGPSNQPQHF. As DNA, the CDR3 is TGTGCCAGCAGGGGAGGGCCTAGCAATCAGCCCCAGCATTTT. The chain employs TRBV2 and TRBJ1-5, with no clear D. The CDR3 length is 14 residues. Trimming removed 6 bases at V and 0 bases at J, with 9 bases between. CDR1 and CDR2 (germline): SNHLY, FYNNEI. The full variable domain, completed using reference TRBV2 and TRBJ1-5, is EPEVTQTPSHQVTQMGQEVILRCVPISNHLYFYWYRQILGQKVEFLVSFYNNEISEKSEIFDDQFSVERPDGSNFTLKIRSTKLEDSAMYFCASRGGPSNQPQHFGDGTRLSIL.

The chain links TRBV4-2 to TRBJ1-1; D unclear. The germline V gene has CDR1 LGHNA and CDR2 YNFKEQ. With 0 bases removed from V and 5 bases from J, the gap between germline ends came to 13 bases. The CDR3 contains 15 residues. CDR3 sequence reads: CASSQEVGRRTEAFF. Here the CDR3 DNA reads TGTGCCAGCAGCCAAGAGGTCGGGAGGCGGACTGAAGCTTTCTTT.

The gene calls are TRBV6-6 and TRBJ2-7; TRBD2 matches 7 bases. The CDR3 has 11 residues. Germline loops: CDR1 MNHNY, CDR2 SVGAGI (reference sequence). With V trimmed by 6 bases and J by 9 bases, 5 bases remained unmatched. The CDR3, as DNA: TGTGCCAGCAGGGGGGAGGGAAGGCAGTACTTC. Translating gives CASRGEGRQYF.

This rearrangement joins TRBV2 to TRBJ2-7, with 8 positions matching TRBD1. V was clipped by 7 bases and J by 0 bases; unmatched bases: 8. Germline V CDR1 and CDR2: SNHLY, FYNNEI. CDR3 size: 15 residues. The CDR3 is CASTLTGVSSYEQYF. The CDR3 DNA reads as TGTGCCAGCACCTTGACAGGGGTAAGCTCCTACGAGCAGTACTTC.

The chain is built from TRBV30 and TRBJ2-3; D is uncertain. Trimming shortened V by 2 bases and J by 2 bases, and 5 bases separated the two germline ends. Germline V gives CDR1 GTSNPN, CDR2 SVGIG (reference sequence). There are 12 residues in the CDR3. The CDR3 region has the DNA TGTGCCTGGAGTCTTAACACAGATACGCAGTATTTT. Translating gives CAWSLNTDTQYF.

This rearrangement joins TRBV29-1 to TRBJ2-1; weak D call: TRBD2 (6 bases). CDR3 size: 14 residues. V dropped 3 bases and J dropped 6 bases, with 15 bases sitting between them. The germline V gene encodes CDR1 SQVTM and CDR2 ANQGSEA. As DNA, the CDR3 is TGCAGCGTTGATAGGGGCGGAGGGGCCAATGAGCAGTTCTTC. Encoded protein: CSVDRGGGANEQFF.

The rearrangement links TRBV7-2 to TRBJ1-3; TRBD1 agrees at 8 bases. The CDR3 is 15 amino acids. Germline CDR1 SGHTA, CDR2 FQGNSA. The V segment lost 1 base and the J segment 4 bases; nucleotides outside the gene matches: 3. The CDR3 protein is CASSLVPGGGNTIYF. CDR3 bases: TGTGCCAGCAGCTTAGTGCCAGGGGGCGGAAACACCATATATTTT.